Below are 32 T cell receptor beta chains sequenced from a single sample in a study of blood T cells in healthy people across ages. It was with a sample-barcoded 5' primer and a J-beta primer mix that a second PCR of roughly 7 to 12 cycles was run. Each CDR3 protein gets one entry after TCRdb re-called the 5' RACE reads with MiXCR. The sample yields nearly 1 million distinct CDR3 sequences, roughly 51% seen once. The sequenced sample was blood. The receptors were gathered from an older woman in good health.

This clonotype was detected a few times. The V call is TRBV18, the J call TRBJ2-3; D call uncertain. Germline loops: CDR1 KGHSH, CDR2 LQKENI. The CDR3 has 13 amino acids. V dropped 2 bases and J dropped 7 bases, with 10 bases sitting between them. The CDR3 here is CASSPTPRNTQYF. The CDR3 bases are TGTGCCAGCTCACCAACTCCGCGAAATACGCAGTATTTT.

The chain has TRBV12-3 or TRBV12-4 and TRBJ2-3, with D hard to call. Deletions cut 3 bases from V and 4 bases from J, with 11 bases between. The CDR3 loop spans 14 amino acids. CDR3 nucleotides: TGTGCCAGCAGTTTCACGGTGAGCGCAGATACGCAGTATTTT. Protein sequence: CASSFTVSADTQYF.

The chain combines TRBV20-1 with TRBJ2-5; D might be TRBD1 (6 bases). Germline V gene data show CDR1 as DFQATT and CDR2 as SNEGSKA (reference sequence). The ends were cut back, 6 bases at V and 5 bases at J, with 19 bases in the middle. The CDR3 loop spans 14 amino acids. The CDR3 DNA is TGCAGTGCAACTAAGGGGGTGATCCGGGAGACCCAGTACTTC. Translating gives CSATKGVIRETQYF.

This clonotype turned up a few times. The CDR3, as DNA: TGTGCCACCAGCAGAGTTCTAGCGGGAGTCGAAAACATTCAGTACTTC. Encoded protein: CATSRVLAGVENIQYF. The rearrangement joins TRBV15 to TRBJ2-5; 10 bases are a match to TRBD2. TRBJ2-4 matches the DNA end more closely, so the J call is doubtful. From germline, CDR1 is LNHNV and CDR2 YYDKDF (reference sequence). This CDR3 has 16 amino acids.

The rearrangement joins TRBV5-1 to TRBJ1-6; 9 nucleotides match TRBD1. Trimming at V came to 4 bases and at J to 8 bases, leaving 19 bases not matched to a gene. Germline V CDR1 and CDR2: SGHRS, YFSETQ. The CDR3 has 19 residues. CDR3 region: CASSVGQGKGSQFDSPLHF. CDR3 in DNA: TGCGCCAGCAGCGTTGGACAGGGGAAGGGGTCCCAATTCGATTCACCCCTCCACTTT.

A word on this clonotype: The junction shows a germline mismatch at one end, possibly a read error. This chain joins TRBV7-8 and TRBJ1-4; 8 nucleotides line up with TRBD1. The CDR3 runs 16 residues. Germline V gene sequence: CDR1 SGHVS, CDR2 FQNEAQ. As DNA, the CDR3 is TGTGCCGGCAGCTTAGTTATCGGGACAGGACGTGAAAAACTGTTTTTT. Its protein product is CAGSLVIGTGREKLFF.

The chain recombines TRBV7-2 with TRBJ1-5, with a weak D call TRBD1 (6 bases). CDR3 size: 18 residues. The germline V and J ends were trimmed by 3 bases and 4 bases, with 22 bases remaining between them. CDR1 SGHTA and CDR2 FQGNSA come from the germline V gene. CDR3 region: CASSLTGPVVASNQPQHF. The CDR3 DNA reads TGTGCCAGCAGCTTGACAGGTCCGGTTGTCGCTTCAAATCAGCCCCAGCATTTT.

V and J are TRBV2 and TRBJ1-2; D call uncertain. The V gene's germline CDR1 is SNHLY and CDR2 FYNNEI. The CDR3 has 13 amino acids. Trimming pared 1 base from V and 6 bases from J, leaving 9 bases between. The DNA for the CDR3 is TGTGCCAGCAGTGAAGGTGGGAGGGATGGCTACACCTTC. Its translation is CASSEGGRDGYTF.

The CDR3: CSVGPGGNEKLFF. CDR3 nucleotide sequence: TGCAGCGTGGGGCCAGGGGGTAATGAAAAACTGTTTTTT. The gene calls are TRBV29-1 and TRBJ1-4; 7 nucleotides match TRBD1. Trimming at V came to 6 bases and at J to 4 bases, leaving 5 bases not matched to a gene. CDR3 size: 13 residues. Germline loops: CDR1 SQVTM, CDR2 ANQGSEA.

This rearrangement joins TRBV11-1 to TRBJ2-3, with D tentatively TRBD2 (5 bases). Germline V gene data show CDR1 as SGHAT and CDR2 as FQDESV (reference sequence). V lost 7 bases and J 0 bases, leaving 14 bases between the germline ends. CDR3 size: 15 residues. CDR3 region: CASTRMGVSTDTQYF. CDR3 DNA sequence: TGTGCCAGCACCCGGATGGGAGTTAGCACAGATACGCAGTATTTT. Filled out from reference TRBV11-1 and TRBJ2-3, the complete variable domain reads EAEVAQSPRYKITEKSQAVAFWCDPISGHATLYWYRQILGQGPELLVQFQDESVVDDSQLPKDRFSAERLKGVDSTLKIQPAELGDSAMYLCASTRMGVSTDTQYFGPGTRLTVL.

CDR3 protein: CASSHRGDQPQHF. For the CDR3, the DNA is TGTGCCAGCAGCCACAGGGGGGATCAGCCCCAGCATTTT. The chain has TRBV3-1 and TRBJ1-5, with 7 bases aligning to TRBD1. The V and J ends lost 3 bases and 5 bases, in that order; junction bases with no gene match: 1. Germline CDR1 and CDR2: LGHDT and YNNKEL (reference sequence). The CDR3 spans 13 residues.

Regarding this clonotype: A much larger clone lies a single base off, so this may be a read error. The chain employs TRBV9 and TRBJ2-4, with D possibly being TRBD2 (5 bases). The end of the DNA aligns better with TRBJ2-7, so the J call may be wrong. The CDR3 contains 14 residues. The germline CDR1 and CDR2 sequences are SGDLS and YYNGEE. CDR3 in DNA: TGTGCCAGCAACCAGCAAGGGAGCGGCCACGAGCAGTACTTC. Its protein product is CASNQQGSGHEQYF.

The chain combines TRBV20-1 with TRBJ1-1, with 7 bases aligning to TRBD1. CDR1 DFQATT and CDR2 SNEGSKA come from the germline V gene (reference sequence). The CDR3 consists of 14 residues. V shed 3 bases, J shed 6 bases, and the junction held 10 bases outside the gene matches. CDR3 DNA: TGCAGTGCTAGGAGACAGGGCCCTTCCGCTGAAGCTTTCTTT. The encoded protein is CSARRQGPSAEAFF.

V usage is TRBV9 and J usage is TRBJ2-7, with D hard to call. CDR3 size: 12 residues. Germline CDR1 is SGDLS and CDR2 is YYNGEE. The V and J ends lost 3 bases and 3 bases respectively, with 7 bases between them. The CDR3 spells CASSGERYEQYF. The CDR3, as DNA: TGTGCCAGCAGCGGAGAACGCTACGAGCAGTACTTC.

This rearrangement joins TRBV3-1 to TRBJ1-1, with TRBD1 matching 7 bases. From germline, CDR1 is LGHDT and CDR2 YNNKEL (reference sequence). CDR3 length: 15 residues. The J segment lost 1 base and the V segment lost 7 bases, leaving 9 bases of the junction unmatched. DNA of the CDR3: TGTGCCAGCAACTCCCGGGACAGACCGAACACTGAAGCTTTCTTT. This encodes CASNSRDRPNTEAFF.

The CDR3 coding sequence is TGTGCCAGCAGATATACCGGGACAGGGAGTGGCTACACCTTC. Protein sequence: CASRYTGTGSGYTF. The chain uses TRBV6-2 or TRBV6-3 and TRBJ1-2; 9 positions agree with TRBD1. CDR3 length: 14 residues. The germline V gene encodes CDR1 MNHEY and CDR2 SVGEGT. The ends lost 6 bases at V and 7 bases at J; junction bases unmatched: 9.

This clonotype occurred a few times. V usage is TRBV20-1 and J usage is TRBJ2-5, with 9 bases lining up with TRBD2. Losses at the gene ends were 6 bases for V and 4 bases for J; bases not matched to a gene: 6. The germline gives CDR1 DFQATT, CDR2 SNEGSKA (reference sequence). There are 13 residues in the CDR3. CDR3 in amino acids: CSAEIAGVETQYF. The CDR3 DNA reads TGCAGTGCCGAAATAGCGGGAGTAGAGACCCAGTACTTC.

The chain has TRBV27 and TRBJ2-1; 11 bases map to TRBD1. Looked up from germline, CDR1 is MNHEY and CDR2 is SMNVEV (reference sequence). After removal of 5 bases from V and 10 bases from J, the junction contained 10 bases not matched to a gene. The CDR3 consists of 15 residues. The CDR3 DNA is TGTGCCAGCAGTGATGGGACAGGGGGAGTCGAGGAGCAGTTCTTC. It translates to CASSDGTGGVEEQFF.

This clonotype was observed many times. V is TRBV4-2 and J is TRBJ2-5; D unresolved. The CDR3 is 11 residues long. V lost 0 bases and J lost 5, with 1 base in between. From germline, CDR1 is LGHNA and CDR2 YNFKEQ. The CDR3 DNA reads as TGTGCCAGCAGCCAAGAGGAGACCCAGTACTTC. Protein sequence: CASSQEETQYF.

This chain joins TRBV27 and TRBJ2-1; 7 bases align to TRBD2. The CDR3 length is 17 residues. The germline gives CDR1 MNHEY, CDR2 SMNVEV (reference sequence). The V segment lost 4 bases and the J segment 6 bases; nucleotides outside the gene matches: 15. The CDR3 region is CASSSPLLSGTANEQFF. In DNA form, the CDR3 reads TGTGCCAGCAGTTCCCCCCTTTTAAGCGGGACGGCCAATGAGCAGTTCTTC.

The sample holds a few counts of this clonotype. The CDR3 loop reads CSARRTESYNEQFF. The CDR3 bases are TGCAGTGCTAGACGTACAGAGAGCTACAATGAGCAGTTCTTC. The chain has TRBV20-1 and TRBJ2-1; D is ambiguous. The V gene's germline CDR1 is DFQATT and CDR2 SNEGSKA (reference sequence). V was clipped by 2 bases and J by 3 bases, with 11 bases between them. The CDR3 is 14 amino acids.

The CDR3 protein is CSARVSGRAVDGELFF. Here the CDR3 DNA reads TGCAGTGCTAGAGTGAGCGGGAGGGCCGTGGACGGGGAGCTGTTTTTT. V gene TRBV20-1 combines with J gene TRBJ2-2; 10 bases map to TRBD2. Germline CDR1 is DFQATT and CDR2 is SNEGSKA (reference sequence). V gave up 1 base and J gave up 7 bases; unmatched junction bases: 9. The CDR3 is 16 residues long.

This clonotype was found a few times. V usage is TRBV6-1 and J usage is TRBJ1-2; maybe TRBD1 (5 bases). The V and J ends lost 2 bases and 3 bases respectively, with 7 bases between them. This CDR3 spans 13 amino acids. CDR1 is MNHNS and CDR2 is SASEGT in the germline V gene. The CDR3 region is CASSETGDYGYTF. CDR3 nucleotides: TGTGCCAGCAGTGAAACAGGAGACTATGGCTACACCTTC.

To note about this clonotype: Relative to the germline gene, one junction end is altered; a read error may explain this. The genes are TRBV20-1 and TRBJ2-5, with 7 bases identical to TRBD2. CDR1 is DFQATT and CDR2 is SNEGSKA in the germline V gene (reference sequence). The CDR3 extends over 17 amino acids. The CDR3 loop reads CSARSHGRTGSQETQYF. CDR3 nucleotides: TGCAGCGCTAGGTCCCACGGGAGGACTGGCTCCCAAGAGACCCAGTACTTC.

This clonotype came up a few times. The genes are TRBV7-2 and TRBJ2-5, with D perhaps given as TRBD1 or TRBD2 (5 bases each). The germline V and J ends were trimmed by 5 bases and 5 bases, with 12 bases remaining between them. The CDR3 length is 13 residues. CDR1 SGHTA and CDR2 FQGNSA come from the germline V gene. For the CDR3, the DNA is TGTGCCAGCAGCCGGGGCCTTACGGAGACCCAGTACTTC. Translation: CASSRGLTETQYF.

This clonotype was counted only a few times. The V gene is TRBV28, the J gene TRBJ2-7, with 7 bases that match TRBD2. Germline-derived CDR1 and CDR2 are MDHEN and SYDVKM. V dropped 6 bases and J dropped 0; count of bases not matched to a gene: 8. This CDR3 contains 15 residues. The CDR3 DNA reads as TGTGCCAGCAGCAATGCCGGGACTACCTCCTACGAGCAGTACTTC. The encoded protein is CASSNAGTTSYEQYF. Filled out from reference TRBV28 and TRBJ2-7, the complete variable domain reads DVKVTQSSRYLVKRTGEKVFLECVQDMDHENMFWYRQDPGLGLRLIYFSYDVKMKEKGDIPEGYSVSREKKERFSLILESASTNQTSMYLCASSNAGTTSYEQYFGPGTRLTVT.

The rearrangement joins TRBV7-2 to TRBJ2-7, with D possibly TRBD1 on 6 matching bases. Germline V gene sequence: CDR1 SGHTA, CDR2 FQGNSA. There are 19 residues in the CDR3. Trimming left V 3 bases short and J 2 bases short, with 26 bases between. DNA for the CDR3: TGTGCCAGCAGCTTCCCACAGGGCCTCCCTGGTACTTCGCCCTACGAGCAGTACTTC. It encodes CASSFPQGLPGTSPYEQYF.

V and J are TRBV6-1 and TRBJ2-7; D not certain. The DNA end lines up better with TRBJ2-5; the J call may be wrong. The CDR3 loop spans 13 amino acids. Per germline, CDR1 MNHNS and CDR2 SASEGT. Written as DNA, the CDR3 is TGTGCCAGCAAAAGCCCCTGGGAAGAGACCCAGTACTTC. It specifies CASKSPWEETQYF.

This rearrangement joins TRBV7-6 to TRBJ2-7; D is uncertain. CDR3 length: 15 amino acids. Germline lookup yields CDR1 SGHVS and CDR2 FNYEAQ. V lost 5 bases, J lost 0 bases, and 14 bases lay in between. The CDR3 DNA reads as TGTGCCAGCAGCCCAGGATCCCGAAGCTCCTACGAGCAGTACTTC. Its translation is CASSPGSRSSYEQYF.

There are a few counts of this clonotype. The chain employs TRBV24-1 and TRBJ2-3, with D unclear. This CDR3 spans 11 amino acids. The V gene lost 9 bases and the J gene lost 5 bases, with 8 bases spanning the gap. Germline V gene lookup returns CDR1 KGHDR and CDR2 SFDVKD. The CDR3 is CATRLGDTQYF. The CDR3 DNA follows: TGTGCCACCCGATTGGGAGATACGCAGTATTTT.

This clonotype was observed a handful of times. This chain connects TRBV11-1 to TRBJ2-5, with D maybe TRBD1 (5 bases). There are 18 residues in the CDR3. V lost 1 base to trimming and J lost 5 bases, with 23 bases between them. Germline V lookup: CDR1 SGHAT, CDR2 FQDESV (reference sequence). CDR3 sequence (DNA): TGTGCCAGCAGCTTAGGCAGGGTCCAGTTCCCAATACTGGAGACCCAGTACTTC. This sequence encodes CASSLGRVQFPILETQYF.

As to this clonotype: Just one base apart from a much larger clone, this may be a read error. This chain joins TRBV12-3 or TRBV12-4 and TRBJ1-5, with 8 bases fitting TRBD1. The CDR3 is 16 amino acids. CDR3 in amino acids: CASSFEQGGMGQPRHF. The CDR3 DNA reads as TGTGCCAGCAGTTTTGAACAGGGGGGAATGGGTCAGCCCCGGCATTTT.